The T cell receptor beta chain described here comes from a study of radiotherapy plus CTLA-4 blockade in lung cancer. Study-wide results and limits: In blood, tumor-derived TCR clones expanded after radiotherapy plus ipilimumab. Early shifts in blood T cell clones, with interferon-beta, reportedly predicted response best.

Notes on this clone: Its target is unknown. Other DNA sequences in this sample translate to the same CDR3.

Assay: immunoSEQ multiplex PCR; the TCRdb copy retains only in-frame clones and omits some. There are tens of thousands of clones in the sample; roughly 81% occur only once, and 4.5% to 5% lies in the top ten. V lost 5 bases and J 1 base, leaving 15 bases between the germline ends. The CDR3 loop spans 16 amino acids. Germline V gene lookup returns CDR1 MDHEN and CDR2 SYDVKM. Those patients who had chemo-refractory metastatic non-small-cell lung cancer were given focal radiation along with CTLA-4 blockade through ipilimumab. The sequenced sample was peripheral blood, obtained from a patient treated with radiotherapy plus ipilimumab. The chain links TRBV28 to TRBJ1-5; weak D call: TRBD1 (5 bases). The TCR comes from a human donor with non-small cell lung cancer whose response to radiotherapy plus ipilimumab could not be evaluated. Here the CDR3 reads CASSPGGGWSNQPQHF. CDR3 in DNA: TGTGCCAGCAGTCCCGGGGGGGGGTGGAGCAATCAGCCCCAGCATTTT.